The sequence of this T cell receptor beta chain was determined in a study of T cell repertoires in cytomegalovirus infection. Study in general: Recently identified HLA-C-restricted CMV epitopes and well-studied HLA-B-restricted CMV epitopes were used by the study. CMV infection plus the matching HLA type was flagged by public TCR beta signatures. General study results and limits: Ex vivo responses were dominated by HLA-C-restricted CMV-specific TCR beta clonotypes. Using cumulative public TCR beta family frequency, the authors identified those who carried CMV together with the relevant HLA.

The CDR3 runs to 12 residues. The V and J ends lost 8 bases and 1 base respectively, with 9 bases between them. CDR1 and CDR2 from the germline V gene are MDHEN and SYDVKM. A single record per CDR3 protein comes from TCRdb applying MiXCR to the reads. Among 100,000 or so distinct CDR3 sequences listed, 25% to 30% were seen once. Details on this clonotype: Its antigen is not known.

The source was CD8+ T cells from cultured PBMCs, collected from culture after CMV antigen stimulation. The chain employs TRBV28 and TRBJ2-7; no definite D call. The source of this sequence is a human donor in good health (CMV status not recorded). Some clones in this sample may be carry-over from other donors' samples. The CDR3 here is CASRTVSYEQYF. The DNA for the CDR3 is TGTGCCAGCCGTACAGTGTCCTACGAGCAGTACTTC.